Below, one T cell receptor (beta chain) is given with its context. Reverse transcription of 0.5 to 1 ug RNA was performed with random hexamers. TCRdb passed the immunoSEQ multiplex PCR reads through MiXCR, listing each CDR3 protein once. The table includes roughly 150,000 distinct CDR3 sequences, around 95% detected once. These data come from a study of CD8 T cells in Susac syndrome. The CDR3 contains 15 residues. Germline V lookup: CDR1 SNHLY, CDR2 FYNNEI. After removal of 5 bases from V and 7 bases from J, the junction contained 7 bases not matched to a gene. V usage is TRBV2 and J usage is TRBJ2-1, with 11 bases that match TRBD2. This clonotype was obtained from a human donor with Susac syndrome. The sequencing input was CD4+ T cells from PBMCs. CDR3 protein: CASSSSGGPLNEQFF. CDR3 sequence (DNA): TGTGCCAGCAGTTCTAGCGGGGGGCCTCTAAATGAGCAGTTCTTC.